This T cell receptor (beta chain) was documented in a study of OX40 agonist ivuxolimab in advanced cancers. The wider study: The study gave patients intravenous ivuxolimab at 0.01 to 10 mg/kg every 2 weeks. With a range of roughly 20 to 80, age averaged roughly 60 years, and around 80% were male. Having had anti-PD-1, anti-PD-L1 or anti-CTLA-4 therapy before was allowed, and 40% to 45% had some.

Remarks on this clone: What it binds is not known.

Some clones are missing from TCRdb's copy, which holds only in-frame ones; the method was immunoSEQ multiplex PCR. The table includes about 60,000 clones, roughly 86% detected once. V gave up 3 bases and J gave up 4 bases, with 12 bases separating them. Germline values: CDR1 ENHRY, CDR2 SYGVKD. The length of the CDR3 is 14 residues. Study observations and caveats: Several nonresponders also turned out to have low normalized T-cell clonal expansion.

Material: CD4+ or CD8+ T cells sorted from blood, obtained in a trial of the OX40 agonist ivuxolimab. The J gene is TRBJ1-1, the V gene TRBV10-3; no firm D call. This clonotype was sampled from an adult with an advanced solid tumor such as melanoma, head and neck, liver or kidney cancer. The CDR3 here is CAISDAGMGTEAFF. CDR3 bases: TGTGCCATCAGTGACGCGGGAATGGGCACTGAAGCTTTCTTT.